Described below is a single TCR beta chain sequence and its context. These data belong to a study of post-analysis software for immune sequencing data. Germline-derived CDR1 and CDR2 are SGHDN and FVKESK. The CDR3 consists of 15 residues. Researchers reported that TCR beta cDNA libraries carried unique molecular identifiers. TCRdb ran MiXCR on the PCR reads and lists one entry per CDR3 protein. The sample carries 150,000 to 200,000 distinct CDR3 sequences, 35% to 40% recorded once. Sequencing used blood, obtained after autologous hematopoietic stem cell transplantation. This receptor was identified in a girl aged 10 to 17 with multiple sclerosis. The V gene is TRBV14, the J gene TRBJ2-5, with 9 bases fitting TRBD1. The better agreement between TRBJ2-7 and the DNA end casts doubt on the J call. CDR3: CASSLGQGSFYEQYF. Written as DNA, the CDR3 is TGTGCCAGCAGCTTGGGACAGGGTTCATTCTACGAGCAGTACTTC.